A single T cell receptor beta chain is shown here with its context. This sample was included in a study of T cell repertoires in cytomegalovirus infection. About the research overall: TCR beta signatures that were public indicated CMV infection and matching HLA type.

MiXCR was run by TCRdb on the reads, yielding one entry per CDR3 protein. The repertoire holds 160,000 or so distinct CDR3 sequences, with 20% to 25% as singletons. This clonotype was obtained from a human donor in good health (CMV status not recorded). Some clones in this sample may be carry-over from other donors' samples. What was sequenced was PBMCs.

This CDR3 reads CASSSTGFAEQYF. Here the CDR3 DNA reads TGTGCCAGCAGCTCGACAGGGTTCGCCGAGCAGTACTTC. The chain couples TRBV5-4 to TRBJ2-7; 7 bases match TRBD1. The junction had 6 bases not matched to a gene; V was cut back by 3 bases and J by 6 bases. The CDR3 is 13 amino acids. CDR1 SGHNT and CDR2 YYREEE come from the germline V gene (reference sequence).